This TCR beta chain was captured by sequencing in a study of human T cells and chemical hapten exposure. At the level of the study: 2% DPC applied to an approximately 2 cm by approximately 2 cm arm area sensitized donors.

This sample's time point: pre-sensitization, week 0. Treatment indicated: therapeutic diphenylcyclopropenone sensitization with weekly scalp DPC. Unfractionated whole blood was the source of the extracted total RNA. CDR1 and CDR2 (germline): SQVTM, ANQGSEA. Trimming pared 3 bases from V and 1 base from J, leaving 9 bases between. There are 13 residues in the CDR3. Only a few counts were recorded for this clonotype. TCRdb reprocessed the RACE reads with MiXCR, giving one entry per CDR3 protein. The table lists 190,000 or so distinct CDR3 sequences, just under 30% of them singletons. The rearrangement links TRBV29-1 to TRBJ2-5; D is perhaps TRBD2 (7 bases). The TCR was taken from a woman younger than 45 with alopecia areata. Some clones in this sample may be carry-over from other donors' samples. This specimen consisted of whole blood, obtained in connection with sensitization to the hapten diphenylcyclopropenone (DPC). In DNA form, the CDR3 reads TGCAGCGTTGAGGGGGGGCCCCAAGAGACCCAGTACTTC. This codes for CSVEGGPQETQYF.